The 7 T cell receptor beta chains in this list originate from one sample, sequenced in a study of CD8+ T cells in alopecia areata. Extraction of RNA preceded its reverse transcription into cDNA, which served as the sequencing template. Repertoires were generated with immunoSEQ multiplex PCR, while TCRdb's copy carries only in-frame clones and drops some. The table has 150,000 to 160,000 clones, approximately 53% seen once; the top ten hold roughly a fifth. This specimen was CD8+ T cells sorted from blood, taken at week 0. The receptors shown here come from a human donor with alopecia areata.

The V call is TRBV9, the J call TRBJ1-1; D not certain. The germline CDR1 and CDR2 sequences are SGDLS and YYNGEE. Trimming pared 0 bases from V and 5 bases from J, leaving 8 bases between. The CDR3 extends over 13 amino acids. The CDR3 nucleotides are TGTGCCAGCAGCGTAGCATGGGGTACTGAAGCTTTCTTT. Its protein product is CASSVAWGTEAFF.

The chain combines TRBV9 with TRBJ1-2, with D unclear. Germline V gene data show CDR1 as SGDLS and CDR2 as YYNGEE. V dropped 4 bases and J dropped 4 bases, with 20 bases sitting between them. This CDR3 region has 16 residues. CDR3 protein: CASSFSTLDPTYGYTF. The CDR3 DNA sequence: TGTGCCAGCAGCTTTTCAACCCTTGACCCCACCTATGGCTACACCTTC.

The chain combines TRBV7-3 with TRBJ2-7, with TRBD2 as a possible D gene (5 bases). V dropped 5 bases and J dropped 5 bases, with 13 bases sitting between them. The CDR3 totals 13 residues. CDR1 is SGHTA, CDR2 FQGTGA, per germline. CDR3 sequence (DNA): TGTGCCAGCAGCCCCGGGGTTCGGAACGAGCAGTACTTC. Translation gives CASSPGVRNEQYF.

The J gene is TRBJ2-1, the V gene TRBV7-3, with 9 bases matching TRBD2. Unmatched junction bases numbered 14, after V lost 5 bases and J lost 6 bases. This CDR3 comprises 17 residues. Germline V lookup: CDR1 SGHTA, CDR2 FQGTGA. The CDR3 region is CASSLIPLGTSRNEQFF. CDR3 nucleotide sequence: TGTGCCAGCAGCCTAATCCCATTGGGGACTAGCCGCAATGAGCAGTTCTTC.

CDR3 sequence reads: CASSVAGRAADTQYF. For the CDR3, the DNA is TGTGCCAGCAGCGTAGCCGGCAGGGCAGCCGATACGCAGTATTTT. This sequence joins TRBV9 and TRBJ2-3; D possibly corresponds to TRBD1 (5 bases). V was cut by 0 bases and J by 6 bases, with 14 bases left in between. Germline loops: CDR1 SGDLS, CDR2 YYNGEE. This CDR3 region has 15 residues. The complete variable domain, with remaining parts taken from reference TRBV9 and TRBJ2-3, reads DSGVTQTPKHLITATGQRVTLRCSPRSGDLSVYWYQQSLDQGLQFLIQYYNGEERAKGNILERFSAQQFPDLHSELNLSSLELGDSALYFCASSVAGRAADTQYFGPGTRLTVL.

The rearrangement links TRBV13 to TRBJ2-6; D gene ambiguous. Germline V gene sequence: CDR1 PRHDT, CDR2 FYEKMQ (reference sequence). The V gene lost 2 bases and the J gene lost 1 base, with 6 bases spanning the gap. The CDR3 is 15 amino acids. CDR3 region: CASSLMESGANVLTF. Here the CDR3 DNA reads TGTGCCAGCAGCTTAATGGAGTCTGGGGCCAACGTCCTGACTTTC.

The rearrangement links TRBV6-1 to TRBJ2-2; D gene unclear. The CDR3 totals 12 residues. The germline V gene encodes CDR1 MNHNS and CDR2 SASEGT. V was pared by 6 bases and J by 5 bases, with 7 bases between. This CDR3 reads CASRDNTGELFF. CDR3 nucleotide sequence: TGTGCCAGCAGAGACAATACCGGGGAGCTGTTTTTT.